Each of the 11 T cell receptor beta chains below was sequenced from the same sample in a study of T cell responses to AZD1222 COVID-19 vaccine (dated by TCRdb to the early 2020s). The protocol used for the library was the immunoSEQ multiplex PCR assay. Not all clones reach the TCRdb copy of this immuneACCESS table, which keeps in-frame sequences only. Checked studies attribute under half of the gap to unresolved V genes and leave the rest unexplained. The sample table lists over 40,000 clones, roughly 80% of them with a count of one. The ten largest clones add up to 25% to 30% of the sample. The time point label, as the study defines it: baseline before first vaccination. This specimen consisted of peripheral blood, obtained on day 0 of AZD1222 vaccination. The receptors were sampled from an adult in good health.

This chain joins TRBV3-1 (or the pseudogene TRBV3-2) and TRBJ2-1; maybe TRBD2 (7 bases). The CDR3 runs to 18 residues. V gave up 1 base and J gave up 0 bases, with 16 bases separating them. Germline CDR1 is LGHDT and CDR2 is YNNKEL (reference sequence). The CDR3 loop reads CASSQGGGAASSYNEQFF. In DNA, the CDR3 is TGTGCCAGCAGCCAAGGTGGGGGGGCGGCTAGCTCCTACAATGAGCAGTTCTTC.

The chain employs TRBV2 and TRBJ2-5; 12 nucleotides line up with TRBD2. The germline gives CDR1 SNHLY, CDR2 FYNNEI. The CDR3 has 14 amino acids. V shed 6 bases, J shed 5 bases, and the junction held 4 bases outside the gene matches. CDR3 in amino acids: CASRRLAGEETQYF. The CDR3, as DNA: TGTGCCAGCAGGCGACTAGCGGGAGAGGAGACCCAGTACTTC.

V and J are TRBV24-1 and TRBJ1-4, with no clear D. Germline CDR1 and CDR2: KGHDR and SFDVKD. This CDR3 contains 13 residues. With 2 bases removed from V and 8 bases from J, the gap between germline ends came to 8 bases. In DNA form, the CDR3 reads TGTGCCACCAGTGATTCCGCCCGGGAAAAACTGTTTTTT. This translates into CATSDSAREKLFF.

This chain connects TRBV24-1 to TRBJ1-5; the D gene is possibly TRBD1 (6 bases). Germline CDR1 reads KGHDR; CDR2 reads SFDVKD. V was cut by 4 bases and J by 0 bases, with 12 bases left in between. The CDR3 length is 16 residues. CDR3 DNA sequence: TGTGCCACCAGTGACACCGGACAGTATAGCAATCAGCCCCAGCATTTT. Encoded protein: CATSDTGQYSNQPQHF.

This rearrangement joins TRBV18 to TRBJ2-1, with 7 bases aligning to TRBD2. Germline V CDR1 and CDR2: KGHSH, LQKENI. The CDR3 loop spans 15 amino acids. With 6 bases clipped from V and 5 bases from J, the junction kept 10 bases outside the gene matches. The CDR3 region is CASSLRTSENNEQFF. CDR3 DNA: TGTGCCAGCTCGCTGAGGACTAGTGAAAACAATGAGCAGTTCTTC.

This clone was counted a few times. V gene TRBV18 combines with J gene TRBJ2-1; no clear D gene. Germline V gene lookup returns CDR1 KGHSH and CDR2 LQKENI. This CDR3 is built from 16 residues. The germline V and J ends were trimmed by 3 bases and 0 bases, with 12 bases remaining between them. CDR3 DNA sequence: TGTGCCAGCTCACCCGGACCTTCGAGCTCCTACAATGAGCAGTTCTTC. This translates into CASSPGPSSSYNEQFF.

This chain uses TRBV6-4 with TRBJ2-1; 8 positions agree with TRBD2. Trimming took 6 bases from V and 5 from J; bases not matched to a gene: 12. Germline CDR1 MRHNA, CDR2 SNTAGT. This CDR3 is built from 16 residues. CDR3 region: CASSDHQREKDNEQFF. CDR3 DNA: TGTGCCAGCAGCGACCACCAGCGGGAGAAGGACAATGAGCAGTTCTTC.

The rearrangement uses TRBV9 and TRBJ2-1; 7 nucleotides line up with TRBD2. This CDR3 spans 14 amino acids. Germline-derived CDR1 and CDR2 are SGDLS and YYNGEE. With 4 bases clipped from V and 9 bases from J, the junction kept 10 bases outside the gene matches. In nucleotides, the CDR3 is TGTGCCAGCAGCCAAAGGACTAGTCGGGGTGAGCAGTTCTTC. Protein sequence: CASSQRTSRGEQFF.

About this clone itself: Other DNA sequences from this sample encode an identical CDR3 as well. The chain employs TRBV5-1 and TRBJ1-1; TRBD1 aligns across 8 bases. The CDR3 has 14 residues. V lost 0 bases, J lost 5 bases, and 3 bases stayed unmatched. Germline V gene data show CDR1 as SGHRS and CDR2 as YFSETQ. As DNA, the CDR3 is TGCGCCAGCAGCTTGGTACAGGGGGATACTGAAGCTTTCTTT. Protein: CASSLVQGDTEAFF. Filled out from reference TRBV5-1 and TRBJ1-1, the complete variable domain reads KAGVTQTPRYLIKTRGQQVTLSCSPISGHRSVSWYQQTPGQGLQFLFEYFSETQRNKGNFPGRFSGRQFSNSRSEMNVSTLELGDSALYLCASSLVQGDTEAFFGQGTRLTVV.

This chain uses TRBV10-3 with TRBJ2-7, with a tentative D call TRBD2 (7 bases). V lost 9 bases and J lost 5, with 17 bases in between. This CDR3 has 13 amino acids. Germline V gives CDR1 ENHRY, CDR2 SYGVKD. The CDR3 region has the DNA TGTGCCATATTCGGGGGGCTCGGGGACGAGCAGTACTTC. Its protein product is CAIFGGLGDEQYF.

The chain recombines TRBV25-1 with TRBJ2-7; D possibly matches TRBD1 or TRBD2 (7 bases each). Germline-derived CDR1 and CDR2 are MGHDK and SYGVNS. V lost 7 bases and J lost 5, with 27 bases in between. CDR3 length equals 17 residues. The CDR3 loop reads CASTETAGRDRLNEQYF. The DNA of the CDR3 is TGTGCCAGCACCGAAACAGCTGGGAGGGACAGACTAAACGAGCAGTACTTC.